The 18 T cell receptor beta chains presented below share a single source sample, sequenced in a study of vaccination and CD4 T cells after COVID-19. The sample's time point: late sampling 161 to 241 days after vaccination in a few convalescent patients. The treatment was: approximately 9-day PBMC culture with coronavirus spike peptide pools or control peptides (ViraFEST assay). The antigens for these receptors are not known. Sequencing of the DNA from cultured CD4+ T cells was carried out with the Oncomine TCR Beta short-read assay. TCRdb processed the PCR reads anew with MiXCR; each CDR3 protein has one entry. The data show 15,000 to 20,000 distinct CDR3 sequences, approximately 50% seen once. The input for sequencing was CD4+ T cells from blood, cultured in vitro, taken about 7 months after SARS-CoV-2 vaccination. These receptors all stem from a human donor who had recovered from COVID-19.

The gene calls are TRBV2 and TRBJ2-3; D unclear. CDR1 is SNHLY and CDR2 is FYNNEI in the germline V gene. This CDR3 comprises 13 residues. Trimming left V 4 bases short and J 2 bases short, with 7 bases between. The chain's CDR3 is CASSGQATDTQYF. For the CDR3, the DNA is TGTGCCAGCAGTGGCCAGGCCACAGATACGCAGTATTTT.

The gene calls are TRBV7-3 and TRBJ2-3, with a weak D call TRBD2 (5 bases). Trimming cost V 11 bases and J 2 bases, with 17 bases left between them. The CDR3 runs to 14 residues. The germline V gene encodes CDR1 SGHTA and CDR2 FQGTGA. The CDR3 spells CAFGLMIFTDTQYF. Here the CDR3 DNA reads TGTGCCTTCGGACTCATGATATTCACAGATACGCAGTATTTT.

The V and J genes are TRBV20-1 and TRBJ2-3, with 12 nucleotides matching TRBD2. This CDR3 comprises 16 residues. The J segment lost 5 bases and the V segment lost 4 bases, leaving 10 bases of the junction unmatched. CDR1 and CDR2 (germline): DFQATT, SNEGSKA (reference sequence). In DNA form, the CDR3 reads TGCAGTGCTAATGATCCTAGCGGGGGGGCGATAGATACGCAGTATTTT. It yields the protein CSANDPSGGAIDTQYF.

The chain couples TRBV11-2 to TRBJ2-3; D is uncertain. CDR1 is SGHAT and CDR2 is FQNNGV in the germline V gene. V was trimmed by 1 base and J by 2 bases, leaving 13 bases between them. The CDR3 runs 16 residues. CDR3 sequence: CASSLVGGTTTDTQYF. CDR3 DNA: TGTGCCAGCAGCTTAGTCGGTGGTACAACCACAGATACGCAGTATTTT.

The table lists this clonotype with a few counts. The chain couples TRBV6-1 to TRBJ1-6; TRBD1 might be the D (5 bases). The length of the CDR3 is 15 residues. Trimming removed 2 bases at V and 5 bases at J, with 10 bases between. Germline assignment: CDR1 MNHNS and CDR2 SASEGT. The CDR3 nucleotides read TGTGCCAGCAGTGAATCGACAGCTGATAATTCACCCCTCCACTTT. This codes for CASSESTADNSPLHF.

The chain carries TRBV20-1 and TRBJ1-1, with D tentatively TRBD1 (5 bases). CDR3 length: 13 residues. V gave up 3 bases and J gave up 1 base, with 9 bases separating them. Germline CDR1 reads DFQATT; CDR2 reads SNEGSKA (reference sequence). The CDR3 loop is CSASLGQNTEAFF. Here the CDR3 DNA reads TGCAGTGCTAGCTTGGGGCAGAACACTGAAGCTTTCTTT.

This clonotype was detected once. The V and J genes are TRBV11-2 and TRBJ2-7, with 10 bases matching TRBD1. The CDR3 has 15 residues. Looked up from germline, CDR1 is SGHAT and CDR2 is FQNNGV. V was pared by 5 bases and J by 5 bases, with 9 bases of the junction left unmatched. The CDR3, as DNA: TGTGCCAGCAGCCTACACGGGACAGGGGACCACGAGCAGTACTTC. Amino acids: CASSLHGTGDHEQYF.

The rearrangement links TRBV20-1 to TRBJ2-7; TRBD2 agrees at 8 bases. This CDR3 is built from 15 residues. The germline CDR1 and CDR2 sequences are DFQATT and SNEGSKA (reference sequence). The junction had 11 bases not matched to a gene; V was cut back by 3 bases and J by 4 bases. The CDR3 coding sequence is TGCAGTGCTAGCCCCCTCCCGGGGGGGAATTACGAGCAGTACTTC. Amino acid sequence: CSASPLPGGNYEQYF.

This chain joins TRBV4-1 and TRBJ1-1; D ambiguous. Germline CDR1 reads MGHRA; CDR2 reads YSYEKL. The germline V and J ends were trimmed by 4 bases and 1 base, with 7 bases remaining between them. The CDR3 is made up of 13 amino acids. The CDR3 sequence is CASSRLANTEAFF. The CDR3 DNA reads TGCGCCAGCAGCCGGCTTGCGAACACTGAAGCTTTCTTT.

The chain has TRBV7-8 and TRBJ1-6; D call uncertain. Trimming shortened V by 5 bases and J by 9 bases, and 8 bases separated the two germline ends. The CDR3 spans 12 residues. CDR1 SGHVS and CDR2 FQNEAQ come from the germline V gene. DNA of the CDR3: TGTGCCAGCAGCGACCAGCTTTCACCCCTCCACTTT. Amino acids: CASSDQLSPLHF.

This clonotype was seen only a few times. This chain connects TRBV20-1 to TRBJ2-3; 7 positions match TRBD1. J lost 4 bases, V lost 5 bases, and 3 bases had no gene match. The CDR3 loop spans 12 amino acids. The germline V gene has CDR1 DFQATT and CDR2 SNEGSKA (reference sequence). The CDR3, as DNA: TGCAGTGCTGGACAGGCGGCAGATACGCAGTATTTT. It yields the protein CSAGQAADTQYF.

The gene calls are TRBV20-1 and TRBJ1-2; TRBD1 agrees at 10 bases. Germline CDR1 is DFQATT and CDR2 is SNEGSKA (reference sequence). J lost 8 bases, V lost 3 bases, and 9 bases had no gene match. The CDR3 covers 14 residues. The CDR3 DNA reads TGCAGTGCTAGGGACTCCGGGACAGGGGAAGGCTACACCTTC. It translates to CSARDSGTGEGYTF.

This clonotype was picked up a small number of times. The rearrangement links TRBV20-1 to TRBJ2-3; 11 bases fit TRBD2. This CDR3 is built from 18 residues. CDR1 and CDR2 (germline): DFQATT, SNEGSKA (reference sequence). V trimming: 1 base; J trimming: 4 bases; junction bases outside the gene matches: 13. CDR3 DNA: TGCAGTGCTAGAGCGTTAGCGGGAGGGCCACGGGGACCAGATACGCAGTATTTT. Translating it yields CSARALAGGPRGPDTQYF.

CDR3 region: CSASSGSNQGETQYF. Written as DNA, the CDR3 is TGCAGTGCCTCTAGCGGGTCGAACCAGGGGGAGACCCAGTACTTC. The V and J genes are TRBV20-1 and TRBJ2-5, with 8 bases identical to TRBD2. The germline CDR1 and CDR2 sequences are DFQATT and SNEGSKA (reference sequence). The CDR3 totals 15 residues. V lost 6 bases, J lost 5 bases, and 14 bases stayed unmatched.

This clonotype came up a few times. The chain combines TRBV7-9 with TRBJ1-1; D call uncertain. CDR3 length equals 13 residues. Trimming took 1 base from V and 6 from J, leaving 9 bases between them. The germline V gene has CDR1 SEHNR and CDR2 FQNEAQ (reference sequence). The CDR3: CASSLDSVAEAFF. Here the CDR3 DNA reads TGTGCCAGCAGCTTAGATTCGGTAGCTGAAGCTTTCTTT.

The table lists this clonotype with a few counts. V gene TRBV6-2 or TRBV6-3 combines with J gene TRBJ2-1, with 10 bases matching TRBD2. The CDR3 sequence is 14 residues long. V lost 7 bases, J lost 3 bases, and 3 bases stayed unmatched. CDR1 is MNHEY, CDR2 SVGEGT, per germline. The CDR3 DNA reads TGTGCCAGCAACCTAGCGGGGGTCTACAATGAGCAGTTCTTC. Protein sequence: CASNLAGVYNEQFF.

The V gene is TRBV7-2, the J gene TRBJ1-1; 9 positions agree with TRBD1. With V trimmed by 5 bases and J by 2 bases, 3 bases remained unmatched. The length of the CDR3 is 14 residues. Germline-derived CDR1 and CDR2 are SGHTA and FQGNSA. This chain's CDR3 is CASSRQGVNTEAFF. The CDR3 nucleotides read TGTGCCAGCAGCCGACAGGGGGTTAACACTGAAGCTTTCTTT.

This clonotype was seen more than once but under ten times. The chain links TRBV7-8 to TRBJ2-7; a possible D gene is TRBD1 (6 bases). Germline CDR1 and CDR2: SGHVS and FQNEAQ. CDR3 length: 15 amino acids. With 3 bases removed from V and 1 base from J, the gap between germline ends came to 13 bases. In nucleotides, the CDR3 is TGTGCCAGCAGCTTCGGGACACGGGGTTCCTACGAGCAGTACTTC. Residues: CASSFGTRGSYEQYF. Full variable domain (outside the CDR3, taken from reference TRBV7-8 and TRBJ2-7): GAGVSQSPRYKVAKRGQDVALRCDPISGHVSLFWYQQALGQGPEFLTYFQNEAQLDKSGLPSDRFFAERPEGSVSTLKIQRTQQEDSAVYLCASSFGTRGSYEQYFGPGTRLTVT.